This TCR beta chain was captured in a study of blood T cell repertoires in COVID-19. Study context: Italy, Spain and the United States were the sources of the convalescent and acute COVID-19 samples. T cells, B-cell-depleted T cells, or PBMCs supplied cDNA or gDNA.

Sequencing was performed with immunoSEQ multiplex PCR; in TCRdb, only in-frame clones are kept and a portion is missing. Of 200,000 to 300,000 clones listed, approximately 86% were seen once; the top ten hold under 2.5%. This TCR was recovered from a man aged 30 to 39 with active or convalescent COVID-19. Input material: peripheral blood.

DNA of the CDR3: TGTGCCAGCAGACAGGGTTTGGGGTCTGGGGCCAACGTCCTGACTTTC. Translated: CASRQGLGSGANVLTF. This sequence joins TRBV7-2 and TRBJ2-6; weak D call: TRBD1 (6 bases). Germline V lookup: CDR1 SGHTA, CDR2 FQGNSA. The CDR3 totals 16 residues. With 6 bases removed from V and 1 base from J, the gap between germline ends came to 13 bases.